This T cell receptor beta chain is from a study of CD8+ T cells in alopecia areata. At the level of the study: Treatment of the treated patients consisted of oral tofacitinib, 5 to 10 mg twice daily.

As concerns this clone: Its matching antigen is unknown.

Extracted RNA was reverse transcribed into cDNA, the sequencing template. The protocol was immunoSEQ multiplex PCR, while the TCRdb copy is restricted to in-frame clones and leaves out a portion. The top ten hold more than 9.5% of the sample, which has 150,000 or so clones, roughly 66% seen once. Sorting of CD4+ and CD8+ T cells was performed on PBMCs. The CDR3 has 16 amino acids. Trimming removed 0 bases from V and 2 bases from J; junction bases left unmatched: 3. Germline values: CDR1 SGHVS, CDR2 FNYEAQ. Findings and caveats of the study: Normal scalp had lower clonality than lesional scalp, with alopecia totalis/universalis lesions showing this most strongly.

This receptor was identified in a human donor with alopecia areata. This chain joins TRBV7-6 and TRBJ2-3; 9 positions agree with TRBD2. Sequenced material: CD8+ T cells sorted from blood, taken at week 0. The CDR3 DNA follows: TGTGCCAGCAGCTTAGCGGGCGGGGGGGCCACAGATACGCAGTATTTT. This sequence encodes CASSLAGGGATDTQYF. The full variable domain, completed using reference TRBV7-6 and TRBJ2-3, is GAGVSQSPRYKVTKRGQDVALRCDPISGHVSLYWYRQALGQGPEFLTYFNYEAQQDKSGLPNDRFSAERPEGSISTLTIQRTEQRDSAMYRCASSLAGGGATDTQYFGPGTRLTVL.